Shown below are 14 T cell receptor beta chains from a single sample sequenced in a study of blood T cell repertoires in COVID-19. Measured with immunoSEQ multiplex PCR; TCRdb has only the in-frame clones, and not every one. The table includes around 130,000 clones, over 80% detected once. Specimen: peripheral blood. The source of these receptors is an elderly woman with acute or convalescent COVID-19.

The chain carries TRBV12-3 or TRBV12-4 and TRBJ2-7; TRBD1 aligns across 7 bases. The CDR3 is 13 residues long. J was trimmed by 5 bases and V by 6 bases; bases with no gene match: 7. CDR3 nucleotide sequence: TGTGCCAGCAGGGTGACAGGGTACCACGAGCAGTACTTC. Translated: CASRVTGYHEQYF.

This chain links TRBV4-2 with TRBJ2-5, with TRBD2 matching over 9 bases. V shed 4 bases, J shed 0 bases, and the junction held 9 bases outside the gene matches. Germline V gene data show CDR1 as LGHNA and CDR2 as YNFKEQ. CDR3 length: 17 residues. In DNA, the CDR3 is TGTGCCAGCAGCCCCAGGCCCCTAGCGGGGAACCAAGAGACCCAGTACTTC. It codes for CASSPRPLAGNQETQYF.

This sequence joins TRBV6-5 and TRBJ1-1, with D unclear. The V end lost 2 bases, the J end lost 1 base, and 8 bases lay between the germline ends. Germline V lookup: CDR1 MNHEY, CDR2 SVGAGI. The CDR3 consists of 14 residues. The CDR3 bases are TGTGCCAGCAGTTACGCTCGACAGAACACTGAAGCTTTCTTT. Protein product: CASSYARQNTEAFF.

The chain carries TRBV5-4 and TRBJ1-4; 9 bases line up with TRBD1. Germline assignment: CDR1 SGHNT and CDR2 YYREEE (reference sequence). The V segment lost 3 bases and the J segment 2 bases; nucleotides outside the gene matches: 2. This CDR3 contains 15 residues. The CDR3 reads CASSWDRATNEKLFF. CDR3 nucleotide sequence: TGTGCCAGCAGCTGGGACAGGGCGACTAATGAAAAACTGTTTTTT.

The V gene is TRBV6-5, the J gene TRBJ1-1; TRBD1 agrees at 9 bases. After removal of 0 bases from V and 8 bases from J, the junction contained 10 bases not matched to a gene. Germline-derived CDR1 and CDR2 are MNHEY and SVGAGI. There are 16 residues in the CDR3. The CDR3 bases are TGTGCCAGCAGTTACTCGTTAGGTCCCGGACAGGGGGAAGCTTTCTTT. Protein sequence: CASSYSLGPGQGEAFF.

The V call is TRBV7-3, the J call TRBJ2-7, with TRBD1 matching over 7 bases. Germline values: CDR1 SGHTA, CDR2 FQGTGA. The V gene end was trimmed by 2 bases and the J gene end by 3 bases; junction bases not matched to a gene: 4. The CDR3 is made up of 14 amino acids. In nucleotides, the CDR3 is TGTGCCAGCAGCTTACGAGGGGGCGGCTACGAGCAGTACTTC. This codes for CASSLRGGGYEQYF.

The CDR3 DNA reads TGCAGCGCCGCGAGGGCAGGGGTCGGGGAAGCTTTCTTT. Translation gives CSAARAGVGEAFF. The chain links TRBV29-1 to TRBJ1-1; tentatively, D is TRBD1 (6 bases). Per germline, CDR1 SQVTM and CDR2 ANQGSEA. V lost 7 bases and J lost 8, with 20 bases in between. This CDR3 region has 13 residues. The full variable domain, in which reference TRBV29-1 and TRBJ1-1 provide the parts outside the CDR3, is SAVISQKPSRDICQRGTSLTIQCQVDSQVTMMFWYRQQPGQSLTLIATANQGSEATYESGFVIDKFPISRPNLTFSTLTVSNMSPEDSSIYLCSAARAGVGEAFFGQGTRLTVV.

The chain recombines TRBV7-9 with TRBJ2-7; D may be TRBD1 (6 bases). The CDR3 covers 13 residues. CDR1 is SEHNR, CDR2 FQNEAQ, per germline (reference sequence). The V end lost 5 bases, the J end lost 2 bases, and 10 bases lay between the germline ends. CDR3 loop: CASSPDSPYEQYF. CDR3 DNA sequence: TGTGCCAGCAGCCCGGACAGTCCCTACGAGCAGTACTTC.

The rearrangement links TRBV3-1 (or the pseudogene TRBV3-2) to TRBJ1-6, with TRBD1 matching over 8 bases. Germline CDR1 is LGHDT and CDR2 is YNNKEL (reference sequence). Losses at the gene ends were 1 base for V and 8 bases for J; bases not matched to a gene: 7. CDR3 size: 16 residues. CDR3 nucleotide sequence: TGTGCCAGCAGCCAAGGAGGGCAGGGGGCGCATTCACCCCTCCACTTT. Translating it yields CASSQGGQGAHSPLHF.

The chain combines TRBV2 with TRBJ2-3, with TRBD2 matching over 11 bases. J lost 5 bases, V lost 4 bases, and 5 bases had no gene match. This CDR3 region has 15 residues. CDR1 is SNHLY, CDR2 FYNNEI, per germline. CDR3 in amino acids: CASSVAGGVGDTQYF. In DNA, the CDR3 is TGTGCCAGCAGTGTAGCGGGGGGGGTAGGAGATACGCAGTATTTT.

Only a few counts were recorded for this clone. The chain carries TRBV7-9 and TRBJ2-5, with D perhaps TRBD2 (6 bases). CDR3 length: 15 residues. Germline V lookup: CDR1 SEHNR, CDR2 FQNEAQ (reference sequence). V gave up 0 bases and J gave up 5 bases, with 13 bases separating them. CDR3 DNA: TGTGCCAGCAGCTTAGCCCGGGACTTTGGGGAGACCCAGTACTTC. It yields the protein CASSLARDFGETQYF.

This chain links TRBV5-1 with TRBJ1-2; weak D call: TRBD1 (6 bases). The CDR3 is 15 residues long. Trimming shortened V by 4 bases and J by 4 bases, and 17 bases separated the two germline ends. Per germline, CDR1 SGHRS and CDR2 YFSETQ. CDR3 in DNA: TGCGCCAGCAGCCAGGGGACGGGAGGGGTCTATGGCTACACCTTC. The encoded protein is CASSQGTGGVYGYTF.

In regard to this clone: Since no conserved phenylalanine or tryptophan closes the CDR3, a read error is the likely cause. No DNA is shown, since the ends of the CDR3 on it are uncertain; the CDR3 is the one TCRdb lists. The V call is TRBV5-6, the J call TRBJ2-4; TRBD2 is the table's D call, not checked against the DNA. The CDR3 is made up of 13 amino acids, end residues included. Looked up from germline, CDR1 is SGHDT and CDR2 is YYEEEE. This chain's CDR3 is CASSLVGAGATLV.

The chain couples TRBV7-9 to TRBJ1-1; TRBD1 might be the D (6 bases). V lost 5 bases, J lost 5 bases, and 12 bases lay in between. Germline values: CDR1 SEHNR, CDR2 FQNEAQ (reference sequence). CDR3 length: 13 amino acids. CDR3 protein: CASSPGQSTEAFF. The CDR3 bases are TGTGCCAGCAGCCCCGGACAGAGTACTGAAGCTTTCTTT.